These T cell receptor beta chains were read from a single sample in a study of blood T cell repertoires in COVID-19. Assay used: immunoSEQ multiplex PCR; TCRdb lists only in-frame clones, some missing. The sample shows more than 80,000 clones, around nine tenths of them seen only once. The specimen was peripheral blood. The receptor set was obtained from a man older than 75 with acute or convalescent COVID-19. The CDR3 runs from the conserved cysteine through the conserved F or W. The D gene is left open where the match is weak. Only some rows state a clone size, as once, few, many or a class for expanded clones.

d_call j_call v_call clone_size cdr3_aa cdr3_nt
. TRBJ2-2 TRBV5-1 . CASSSRLGGELFF TGCGCCAGCAGCTCGAGACTTGGCGGGGAGCTGTTTTTT
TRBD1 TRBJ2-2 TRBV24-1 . CATSDSGTGFTGELFF TGTGCCACCAGTGACTCCGGGACAGGGTTCACCGGGGAGCTGTTTTTT
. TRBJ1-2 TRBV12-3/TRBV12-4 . CASSLKNRRGYTF TGTGCCAGCAGTTTAAAGAACAGGAGAGGCTACACCTTC
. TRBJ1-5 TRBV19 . CASSIDQVNQPQHF TGTGCCAGTAGTATAGATCAGGTCAATCAGCCCCAGCATTTT
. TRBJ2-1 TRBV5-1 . CASSGGTLNEQFF TGCGCCAGCAGCGGCGGGACTTTGAATGAGCAGTTCTTC
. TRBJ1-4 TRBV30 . CANGGAANEKLFF TGTGCCAACGGGGGGGCGGCTAATGAAAAACTGTTTTTT
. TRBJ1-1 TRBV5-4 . CASSLGVRDRNTEAFF TGTGCCAGCAGCTTGGGCGTCCGCGACAGGAACACTGAAGCTTTCTTT
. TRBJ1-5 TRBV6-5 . CASGLHSNQPQHF TGTGCCAGCGGCCTTCATTCTAATCAGCCCCAGCATTTT
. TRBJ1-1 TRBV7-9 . CASSLPISVNTEAFF TGTGCCAGCAGCTTACCCATATCAGTCAACACTGAAGCTTTCTTT
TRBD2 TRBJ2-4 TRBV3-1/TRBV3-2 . CASSQSASGSKNIQYF TGTGCCAGCAGCCAATCCGCTAGCGGCTCCAAAAACATTCAGTACTTC
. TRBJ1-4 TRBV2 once CASRSGTFNEKLFF TGTGCCAGCAGATCCGGGACATTTAATGAAAAACTGTTTTTT
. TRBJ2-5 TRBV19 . CASSLREASGTQYF TGTGCCAGTAGTCTAAGAGAGGCCTCCGGGACCCAGTACTTC
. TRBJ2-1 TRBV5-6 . CASSRSFGSYNEQFF TGTGCCAGCAGCCGCTCCTTCGGCTCCTACAATGAGCAGTTCTTC
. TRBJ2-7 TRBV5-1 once CASSTSGDSYEQYF TGCGCCAGCAGCACTTCGGGGGATTCCTACGAGCAGTACTTC
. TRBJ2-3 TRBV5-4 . CASSLELAQPTDTQYF TGTGCCAGCAGCTTGGAATTAGCCCAACCTACAGATACGCAGTATTTT
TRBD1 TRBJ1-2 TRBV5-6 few CASSLNRGLDGYTF TGTGCCAGCAGCTTAAACAGGGGTTTAGATGGCTACACCTTC
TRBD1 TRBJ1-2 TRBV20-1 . CSASLREEGAYYGYTF TGCAGTGCTAGTCTCCGCGAGGAGGGGGCATACTATGGCTACACCTTC
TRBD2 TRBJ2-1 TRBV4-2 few CASSQDPVGSGSWNEQFF TGTGCCAGCAGCCAAGATCCGGTCGGTAGCGGGAGTTGGAATGAGCAGTTCTTC
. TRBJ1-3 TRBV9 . CASSVGSSSGNTIYF TGTGCCAGCAGCGTGGGCTCCTCTTCTGGAAACACCATATATTTT
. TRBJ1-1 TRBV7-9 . CASSFPNPGAEAFF TGTGCCAGCAGCTTTCCAAACCCAGGGGCTGAAGCTTTCTTT
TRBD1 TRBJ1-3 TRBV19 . CASTDAGTGTGNTIYF TGTGCCAGTACCGACGCCGGGACAGGGACGGGAAACACCATATATTTT
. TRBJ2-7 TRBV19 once CASSKGQGPYEQYF TGTGCCAGTAGTAAAGGCCAGGGCCCCTACGAGCAGTACTTC
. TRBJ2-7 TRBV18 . CASSPQGLYEQYF TGTGCCAGCTCACCCCAAGGACTGTACGAGCAGTACTTC
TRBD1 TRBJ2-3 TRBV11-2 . CASSTRQGPFTDTQYF TGTGCCAGCAGCACCAGACAGGGGCCGTTTACAGATACGCAGTATTTT
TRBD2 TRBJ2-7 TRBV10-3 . CAISVSTSGSYEQYF TGTGCCATCAGTGTATCGACTAGCGGGAGCTACGAGCAGTACTTC
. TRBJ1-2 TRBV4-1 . CASSQGAGTVNYGYTF TGCGCCAGCAGCCAAGGGGCGGGGACTGTTAACTATGGCTACACCTTC
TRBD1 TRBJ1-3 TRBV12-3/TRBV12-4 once CASSSGGGNTIYF TGTGCCAGCAGTTCAGGGGGTGGAAACACCATATATTTT
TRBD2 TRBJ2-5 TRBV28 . CASSSSRAGRAQETQYF TGTGCCAGCAGTTCAAGTAGAGCGGGAAGAGCACAAGAGACCCAGTACTTC
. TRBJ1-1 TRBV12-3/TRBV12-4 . CASTLNGELGAFF TGTGCCAGCACCCTAAACGGGGAACTCGGAGCTTTCTTT
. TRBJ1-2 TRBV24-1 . CATSGGNDYGYTF TGTGCCACCAGTGGGGGCAACGACTATGGCTACACCTTC
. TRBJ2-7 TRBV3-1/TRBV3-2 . CASSPMAGPYEQYF TGTGCCAGCAGCCCGATGGCAGGGCCCTACGAGCAGTACTTC
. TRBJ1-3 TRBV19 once CAGSKRLSSGNTIYF TGTGCCGGATCCAAGAGACTGAGCTCTGGAAACACCATATATTTT
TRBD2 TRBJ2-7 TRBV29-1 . CSASGTAYEQYF TGCAGCGCCAGCGGGACCGCCTACGAGCAGTACTTC
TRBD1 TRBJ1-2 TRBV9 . CASSAGTGDHLNYGYTF TGTGCCAGCAGCGCCGGGACAGGGGACCACCTTAACTATGGCTACACCTTC
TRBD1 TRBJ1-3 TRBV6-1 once CASSEAPWVSEDRASTFSGNTIYF TGTGCCAGCAGTGAAGCGCCATGGGTCAGCGAGGACAGGGCTTCTACTTTCTCTGGAAACACCATATATTTT
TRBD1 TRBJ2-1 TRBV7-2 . CASSLVGDSYNEQFF TGTGCCAGCAGCTTAGTTGGGGACAGCTACAATGAGCAGTTCTTC
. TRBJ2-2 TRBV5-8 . CASSFWGAGELFF TGTGCCAGCAGCTTTTGGGGGGCCGGGGAGCTGTTTTTT
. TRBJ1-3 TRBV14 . CASSQGTGGRTSGNTIYF TGTGCCAGCAGCCAAGGAACAGGCGGCCGAACGTCTGGAAACACCATATATTTT
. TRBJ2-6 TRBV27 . CASTMKQESSGANVLTF TGTGCCAGCACCATGAAACAGGAAAGCTCTGGGGCCAACGTCCTGACTTTC
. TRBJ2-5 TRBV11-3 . CASGDQETQYF TGTGCCAGCGGAGACCAAGAGACTCAGTACTTC
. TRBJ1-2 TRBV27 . CASSPLTGGPYGYTF TGTGCCAGCAGTCCCCTCACAGGTGGGCCCTATGGCTACACCTTC
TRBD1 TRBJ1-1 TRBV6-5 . CASSYSGTGGGAFF TGTGCCAGCAGTTACTCCGGGACAGGGGGGGGAGCTTTCTTT
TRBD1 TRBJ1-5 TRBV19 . CASSSRGLNQPQHF TGTGCCAGTAGCTCTAGGGGGCTGAATCAGCCCCAGCATTTT
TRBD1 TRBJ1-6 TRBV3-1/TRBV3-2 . CASSSGTGDNSPLHF TGTGCCAGCAGCTCCGGGACAGGAGATAATTCACCCCTCCACTTT
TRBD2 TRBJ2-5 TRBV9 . CASSVEWEGETQYF TGTGCCAGCAGCGTCGAGTGGGAGGGAGAGACCCAGTACTTC
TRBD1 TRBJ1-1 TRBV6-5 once CASTIPGGTEAFF TGTGCCAGCACCATTCCAGGGGGCACTGAAGCTTTCTTT
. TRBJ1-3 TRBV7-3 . CASSLQGPGNTIYF TGTGCCAGCAGCCTACAGGGTCCTGGAAACACCATATATTTT
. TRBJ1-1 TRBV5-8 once CASSLEFVNTEAFF TGTGCCAGCAGCTTAGAGTTCGTGAACACTGAAGCTTTCTTT
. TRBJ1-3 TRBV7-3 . CASSLTGSLSGNTIYF TGTGCCAGCAGCTTAACGGGCAGCCTCTCTGGAAACACCATATATTTT
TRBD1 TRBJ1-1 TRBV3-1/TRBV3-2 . CASSWYRDRGTEAFF TGTGCCAGCAGTTGGTATCGGGACAGGGGCACTGAAGCTTTCTTT